A single sample gave rise to the 20 T cell receptor beta chains below, sequenced in a study of chemoradiotherapy in HPV16-positive cancers (dated by TCRdb to the early 2020s). Library preparation used the immunoSEQ multiplex PCR assay. TCRdb provides this immuneACCESS table in a form limited to in-frame rearrangements. Some clones are lacking; in checked studies, under half of them reflect an unresolved V gene, and why the rest are absent is not known. Present in this sample are 6,700 or so clones, approximately 90% of which were seen just once. In total, the top ten clones hold 7.5% to 10% of the sample. The sample consisted of tumor tissue, taken from a patient who underwent chemoradiotherapy. The receptors stem from a human donor with HPV-associated anogenital cancer.

The chain joins TRBV29-1 to TRBJ1-5; D remains unclear. CDR1 and CDR2 from the germline V gene are SQVTM and ANQGSEA. Trimming took 6 bases from V and 3 from J, leaving 12 bases between them. This CDR3 comprises 13 residues. CDR3 sequence (DNA): TGCAGCGTCGCTGGGAGAGTCAATCAGCCCCAGCATTTT. As protein: CSVAGRVNQPQHF. Full variable domain (outside the CDR3, taken from reference TRBV29-1 and TRBJ1-5): SAVISQKPSRDICQRGTSLTIQCQVDSQVTMMFWYRQQPGQSLTLIATANQGSEATYESGFVIDKFPISRPNLTFSTLTVSNMSPEDSSIYLCSVAGRVNQPQHFGDGTRLSIL.

This chain links TRBV5-1 with TRBJ1-2; 9 bases align to TRBD1. The CDR3 has 15 residues. Germline CDR1 is SGHRS and CDR2 is YFSETQ. The ends lost 4 bases at V and 1 base at J; junction bases unmatched: 5. In nucleotides, the CDR3 is TGCGCCAGCAGCCGCGACAGGGGGAGTAACTATGGCTACACCTTC. It yields the protein CASSRDRGSNYGYTF.

The J gene is TRBJ2-5, the V gene TRBV2; 7 nucleotides line up with TRBD1. The CDR3 is 14 amino acids. Trimming removed 6 bases from V and 1 base from J; junction bases left unmatched: 5. The germline CDR1 and CDR2 sequences are SNHLY and FYNNEI. The CDR3 here is CASSAGTAQETQYF. The CDR3 DNA sequence: TGTGCCAGCAGCGCCGGGACAGCCCAAGAGACCCAGTACTTC.

The rearrangement uses TRBV19 and TRBJ2-3; TRBD2 matches at 14 bases. The CDR3 sequence is 14 residues long. The V gene's germline CDR1 is LNHDA and CDR2 SQIVND (reference sequence). V shed 8 bases, J shed 7 bases, and the junction held 5 bases outside the gene matches. The chain's CDR3 is CASRLAGGPNTQYF. The CDR3 DNA reads TGTGCCAGTCGACTAGCGGGAGGGCCGAATACGCAGTATTTT.

The CDR3 nucleotides are TGTGCCAGCAGTGAACCCCACGGACAGTATGGCTACACCTTC. This translates into CASSEPHGQYGYTF. The V and J genes are TRBV6-1 and TRBJ1-2; tentative D call: TRBD1 (6 bases). The CDR3 has 14 residues. Trimming pared 2 bases from V and 5 bases from J, leaving 12 bases between. The germline V gene has CDR1 MNHNS and CDR2 SASEGT.

V gene TRBV5-1 combines with J gene TRBJ2-1, with a weak D call TRBD2 (6 bases). Trimming left V 1 base short and J 3 bases short, with 11 bases between. The CDR3 is 15 amino acids. The germline gives CDR1 SGHRS, CDR2 YFSETQ. In DNA, the CDR3 is TGCGCCAGCAGCTTGCTCGGAGGGGTCTACAATGAGCAGTTCTTC. Residues: CASSLLGGVYNEQFF.

CDR3 protein: CASSPTSGVHTGGYTF. CDR3 bases: TGTGCCAGCAGCCCCACCTCGGGCGTTCATACGGGAGGCTACACCTTC. The chain joins TRBV2 to TRBJ1-2; D remains unclear. Germline CDR1 is SNHLY and CDR2 is FYNNEI. The V end was cut by 6 bases, the J end by 8 bases, with 25 bases between. This CDR3 comprises 16 residues.

CDR3 coding DNA: TGTGCCAGTAGTATCCAGGGGTTCGACTATGGCTACACCTTC. Translation: CASSIQGFDYGYTF. This chain links TRBV19 with TRBJ1-2; TRBD1 might be the D (6 bases). Trimming pared 3 bases from V and 3 bases from J, leaving 11 bases between. Germline V gene lookup returns CDR1 LNHDA and CDR2 SQIVND (reference sequence). This CDR3 has 14 amino acids.

J is TRBJ1-5 and V is TRBV6-1; D unresolved. Germline V CDR1 and CDR2: MNHNS, SASEGT. The CDR3 has 14 amino acids. Deletions cut 6 bases from V and 0 bases from J, with 9 bases between. The CDR3 sequence is CASRGTYSNQPQHF. CDR3 in DNA: TGTGCCAGCAGGGGAACCTATAGCAATCAGCCCCAGCATTTT.

The chain is built from TRBV5-1 and TRBJ1-1; possibly TRBD1 for D (5 bases). The V end was cut by 4 bases, the J end by 6 bases, with 16 bases between. The V gene's germline CDR1 is SGHRS and CDR2 YFSETQ. CDR3 length equals 14 residues. In DNA, the CDR3 is TGCGCCAGCAGCCCAGGGACGTATACCCCTGAAGCTTTCTTT. This gives the protein CASSPGTYTPEAFF. The complete variable domain, with remaining parts taken from reference TRBV5-1 and TRBJ1-1, reads KAGVTQTPRYLIKTRGQQVTLSCSPISGHRSVSWYQQTPGQGLQFLFEYFSETQRNKGNFPGRFSGRQFSNSRSEMNVSTLELGDSALYLCASSPGTYTPEAFFGQGTRLTVV.

On this clone itself: The junction departs from germline at one end; a sequencing error may be responsible. This chain uses TRBV7-7 with TRBJ2-1, with a weak D call TRBD2 (5 bases). CDR3 length equals 15 residues. CDR1 is SSHAT, CDR2 FNYEAQ, per germline (reference sequence). CDR3: CASSLSYGNHNEQFF. The DNA of the CDR3 is TGTGCTAGCAGCTTGAGTTACGGGAACCACAATGAGCAGTTCTTC.

The V and J genes are TRBV21-1 and TRBJ2-2; no check of the table's D call, TRBD2, against the DNA was made. TRBV21-1 is a documented pseudogene. The CDR3 extends over 19 amino acids. CDR3 coding DNA: TGTGCCAGCAGCAAAGTTCGGGCTAGCGGGAGTTCGAGCACCGGGGAGCTGTTTTTT. Protein sequence: CASSKVRASGSSSTGELFF.

V usage is TRBV10-1 and J usage is TRBJ1-1; D uncertain. Germline CDR1 and CDR2: WNHNN and SYGVQD (reference sequence). V was clipped by 3 bases and J by 6 bases, with 11 bases between them. This CDR3 contains 13 residues. CDR3 protein: CASSDVVEAEAFF. The CDR3 bases are TGCGCCAGCAGTGATGTTGTAGAAGCTGAAGCTTTCTTT.

The chain recombines TRBV7-9 with TRBJ1-2; 7 bases align to TRBD1. The V and J ends lost 5 bases and 4 bases, in that order; junction bases with no gene match: 4. This CDR3 has 13 amino acids. The germline CDR1 and CDR2 sequences are SEHNR and FQNEAQ (reference sequence). The CDR3 bases are TGTGCCAGCAGCCCGGGACAGATCTATGGCTACACCTTC. Its translation is CASSPGQIYGYTF.

The chain employs TRBV9 and TRBJ2-1, with 9 positions matching TRBD1. The CDR3 totals 14 residues. CDR1 is SGDLS, CDR2 YYNGEE, per germline. V lost 5 bases and J lost 7; bases outside the gene matches: 7. CDR3 loop: CASSGTGSANEQFF. DNA for the CDR3: TGTGCCAGCAGTGGGACAGGGTCCGCTAATGAGCAGTTCTTC.

J is TRBJ2-5 and V is TRBV11-3, with 12 bases matching TRBD2. CDR1 is SGHNT, CDR2 YENEEA, per germline. The CDR3 runs to 14 residues. The V gene end was trimmed by 3 bases and the J gene end by 5 bases; junction bases not matched to a gene: 1. CDR3 residues: CASSFGLAGETQYF. The CDR3, as DNA: TGTGCCAGCAGCTTTGGACTAGCGGGGGAGACCCAGTACTTC.

This clone was seen a single time. The rearrangement uses TRBV5-1 and TRBJ2-2; D is undetermined. The germline CDR1 and CDR2 sequences are SGHRS and YFSETQ. This CDR3 has 14 residues. With 0 bases removed from V and 9 bases from J, the gap between germline ends came to 12 bases. CDR3 in DNA: TGCGCCAGCAGCTTGGGGTCCGCCCACAGGGAGCTGTTTTTT. This encodes CASSLGSAHRELFF.

The chain joins TRBV11-2 to TRBJ1-2, with D perhaps TRBD1 (5 bases). V lost 4 bases to trimming and J lost 6 bases, with 15 bases between them. Germline V CDR1 and CDR2: SGHAT, FQNNGV. The CDR3 length is 14 residues. The CDR3 region has the DNA TGTGCCAGCAGCTACAACCTTCAGGGAAATGGCTACACCTTC. It encodes CASSYNLQGNGYTF.

This chain uses TRBV6-1 with TRBJ1-5; no reliable D call. This CDR3 comprises 15 residues. CDR1 is MNHNS, CDR2 SASEGT, per germline. Trimming left V 1 base short and J 7 bases short, with 14 bases between. The CDR3 sequence: CASSEETGGSQPQHF. The CDR3 bases are TGTGCCAGCAGTGAAGAGACGGGAGGTAGCCAGCCCCAGCATTTT.

The chain has TRBV11-3 and TRBJ2-3; no reliable D call. V was clipped by 2 bases and J by 6 bases, with 6 bases between them. Germline-derived CDR1 and CDR2 are SGHNT and YENEEA. The CDR3 contains 12 residues. DNA for the CDR3: TGTGCCAGCAGCTTAACCCCGGATACGCAGTATTTT. Translated: CASSLTPDTQYF.